Each of the 25 T cell receptor beta chains below was sequenced from the same sample in a study of cytomegalovirus exposure and HLA in healthy donors. Researchers ran the PCR with 60 Vbeta and 13 Jbeta primers. Some clones are missing from TCRdb's copy, which holds only in-frame ones; the method was immunoSEQ multiplex PCR. The table lists around 110,000 clones, around 81% of them singletons, with roughly 3.9% in the top ten. Sequencing was done on a sample of PBMCs. The receptors come from a young woman in good health and CMV-seronegative.

The chain couples TRBV5-1 to TRBJ2-5, with 12 bases that match TRBD2. The CDR3 length is 16 residues. Germline V gene lookup returns CDR1 SGHRS and CDR2 YFSETQ. J was trimmed by 5 bases and V by 0 bases; bases with no gene match: 5. The CDR3 is CASSLGLAGVWETQYF. CDR3 DNA sequence: TGCGCCAGCAGCTTGGGACTAGCGGGAGTGTGGGAGACCCAGTACTTC.

This clone was observed a handful of times. This sequence joins TRBV7-8 and TRBJ1-5; the D is unclear. The CDR3 length is 16 residues. Germline V gene lookup returns CDR1 SGHVS and CDR2 FQNEAQ. Trimming shortened V by 1 base and J by 2 bases, and 12 bases separated the two germline ends. In DNA, the CDR3 is TGTGCCAGCAGCTTAGTTGCGTTGGGAGGCAATCAGCCCCAGCATTTT. Protein: CASSLVALGGNQPQHF.

The chain couples TRBV30 to TRBJ2-7; D is perhaps TRBD1 (6 bases). With 7 bases removed from V and 4 bases from J, the gap between germline ends came to 14 bases. CDR3 size: 12 residues. CDR1 GTSNPN and CDR2 SVGIG come from the germline V gene (reference sequence). The CDR3 sequence: CASQGLGYEQYF. DNA for the CDR3: TGTGCCTCCCAGGGGCTAGGGTACGAGCAGTACTTC.

The gene calls are TRBV7-3 and TRBJ2-5; D is unresolved. V lost 3 bases, J lost 1 base, and 9 bases lay in between. Germline CDR1 SGHTA, CDR2 FQGTGA. The CDR3 extends over 14 amino acids. CDR3 coding DNA: TGTGCCAGCAGCTTGTCCCGGGTCCAAGAGACCCAGTACTTC. This encodes CASSLSRVQETQYF.

The chain is built from TRBV9 and TRBJ2-5; 7 nucleotides match TRBD2. Germline CDR1 is SGDLS and CDR2 is YYNGEE. CDR3 length: 18 amino acids. The junction had 12 bases not matched to a gene; V was cut back by 0 bases and J by 1 base. CDR3 DNA sequence: TGTGCCAGCAGCGTAGGTGGACGTACAGCGGGGACCCAAGAGACCCAGTACTTC. The encoded protein is CASSVGGRTAGTQETQYF.

The chain employs TRBV6-5 and TRBJ1-2; TRBD1 matches at 7 bases. Germline-derived CDR1 and CDR2 are MNHEY and SVGAGI. The CDR3 has 15 amino acids. After removal of 4 bases from V and 4 bases from J, the junction contained 9 bases not matched to a gene. CDR3 nucleotides: TGTGCCAGCAGTTCCGAATGGACAGGAATCTATGGCTACACCTTC. Translating it yields CASSSEWTGIYGYTF.

CDR3 bases: TGTGCCAGCTCTCCGGGACTAGCGGGACCAAACACCGGGGAGCTGTTTTTT. Its translation is CASSPGLAGPNTGELFF. The chain has TRBV18 and TRBJ2-2; 13 bases line up with TRBD2. V lost 6 bases, J lost 2 bases, and 6 bases stayed unmatched. CDR3 length: 17 amino acids. Germline V gene sequence: CDR1 KGHSH, CDR2 LQKENI. The whole variable domain, remainder taken from reference TRBV18 and TRBJ2-2, is NAGVMQNPRHLVRRRGQEARLRCSPMKGHSHVYWYRQLPEEGLKFMVYLQKENIIDESGMPKERFSAEFPKEGPSILRIQQVVRGDSAAYFCASSPGLAGPNTGELFFGEGSRLTVL.

In nucleotides, the CDR3 is TGTGCCAGCAGTCACATCGGGGGGGCGGACACAGATACGCAGTATTTT. It is translated as CASSHIGGADTDTQYF. This chain joins TRBV7-3 and TRBJ2-3, with TRBD2 identical over 8 bases. This CDR3 region has 16 residues. The germline CDR1 and CDR2 sequences are SGHTA and FQGTGA. The V gene end was trimmed by 6 bases and the J gene end by 2 bases; junction bases not matched to a gene: 10.

V gene TRBV7-3 combines with J gene TRBJ2-3; 8 bases agree with TRBD1. This CDR3 spans 16 amino acids. CDR1 and CDR2 from the germline V gene are SGHTA and FQGTGA. V trimming: 7 bases; J trimming: 4 bases; junction bases outside the gene matches: 13. The DNA for the CDR3 is TGTGCCAGCACCCCCCCGGCAGGGGGCATCGCAGATACGCAGTATTTT. Translated: CASTPPAGGIADTQYF. The variable domain in full, completed from reference TRBV7-3 and TRBJ2-3, reads GAGVSQTPSNKVTEKGKYVELRCDPISGHTALYWYRQSLGQGPEFLIYFQGTGAADDSGLPNDRFFAVRPEGSVSTLKIQRTERGDSAVYLCASTPPAGGIADTQYFGPGTRLTVL.

The chain employs TRBV9 and TRBJ2-3, with D unresolved. CDR3 size: 15 residues. Trimming left V 1 base short and J 0 bases short, with 9 bases between. CDR1 and CDR2 (germline): SGDLS, YYNGEE. The CDR3 spells CASSVSGLSTDTQYF. CDR3 sequence (DNA): TGTGCCAGCAGCGTAAGTGGCCTTAGCACAGATACGCAGTATTTT.

V is TRBV4-1 and J is TRBJ2-1, with a weak D call TRBD1 (6 bases). Looked up from germline, CDR1 is MGHRA and CDR2 is YSYEKL. This CDR3 is 14 amino acids long. The V end was cut by 0 bases, the J end by 8 bases, with 11 bases between. In DNA, the CDR3 is TGCGCCAGCAGCCAAGAAAGGGGGATAGATGAGCAGTTCTTC. Encoded protein: CASSQERGIDEQFF.

This chain connects TRBV5-4 to TRBJ2-7; tentative D call: TRBD2 (6 bases). Germline CDR1 reads SGHNT; CDR2 reads YYREEE (reference sequence). The CDR3 has 17 residues. Trimming shortened V by 4 bases and J by 2 bases, and 22 bases separated the two germline ends. In DNA form, the CDR3 reads TGTGCCAGCAGCCCAGAGGAACTAGCTATGAATACCTACGAGCAGTACTTC. It is translated as CASSPEELAMNTYEQYF.

The chain has TRBV15 and TRBJ2-1; TRBD1 might be the D (6 bases). In germline, CDR1 is LNHNV, CDR2 YYDKDF (reference sequence). The CDR3 has 15 amino acids. The V end was cut by 6 bases, the J end by 7 bases, with 19 bases between. CDR3 in DNA: TGTGCCACCAGGGAAACAGGGCGTCGTAGGAATGAGCAGTTCTTC. Residues: CATRETGRRRNEQFF.

The rearrangement joins TRBV23-1 to TRBJ2-6, with 7 bases that match TRBD1. Being an ORF, TRBV23-1 has a function that is uncertain. The V and J ends lost 0 bases and 0 bases, in that order; junction bases with no gene match: 5. There are 18 residues in the CDR3. Here the CDR3 DNA reads TGCGCCAGCAGTCAATCCAAACAGGGGAGCTCTGGGGCCAACGTCCTGACTTTC. This codes for CASSQSKQGSSGANVLTF.

The gene calls are TRBV28 and TRBJ2-3; 11 bases are shared with TRBD2. CDR1 is MDHEN and CDR2 is SYDVKM in the germline V gene. J gave up 5 bases and V 0 bases, and 7 bases lay outside the gene matches. The CDR3 is 17 amino acids. DNA for the CDR3: TGTGCCAGCAGTTTATGGGGTAGCGGGAGGGCCAGAGATACGCAGTATTTT. It codes for CASSLWGSGRARDTQYF.

The rearrangement joins TRBV2 to TRBJ2-2; no reliable D call. The V gene lost 7 bases and the J gene lost 0 bases, with 12 bases spanning the gap. The CDR3 runs to 15 residues. The germline CDR1 and CDR2 sequences are SNHLY and FYNNEI. CDR3 sequence reads: CASTQTKTNTGELFF. CDR3 sequence (DNA): TGTGCCAGCACCCAGACAAAAACGAACACCGGGGAGCTGTTTTTT.

The V call is TRBV9, the J call TRBJ2-1, with D maybe TRBD2 (5 bases). Trimming took off 4 bases at V and 5 bases at J, with 13 bases between the two ends. The germline V gene has CDR1 SGDLS and CDR2 YYNGEE. The CDR3 spans 14 residues. The CDR3: CASSPRTGNNEQFF. The CDR3 bases are TGTGCCAGCAGCCCCCGGACGGGAAACAATGAGCAGTTCTTC.

The chain uses TRBV19 and TRBJ2-7, with D maybe TRBD2 (6 bases). The CDR3 contains 16 residues. V lost 1 base and J 2 bases, leaving 15 bases between the germline ends. Germline loops: CDR1 LNHDA, CDR2 SQIVND (reference sequence). CDR3 sequence reads: CASSIGEVAGTYEQYF. As DNA, the CDR3 is TGTGCCAGTAGTATAGGGGAGGTGGCCGGAACCTACGAGCAGTACTTC.

This chain uses TRBV5-6 with TRBJ2-4, with D possibly being TRBD1 (5 bases). CDR3 length: 15 residues. Germline CDR1 and CDR2: SGHDT and YYEEEE. Deletions cut 2 bases from V and 2 bases from J, with 11 bases between. CDR3 DNA sequence: TGTGCCAGCAGCTTCCCGCAGGGAACCAAAAACATTCAGTACTTC. Translation gives CASSFPQGTKNIQYF.

This chain links TRBV28 with TRBJ1-5; no clear D. V was clipped by 2 bases and J by 4 bases, with 12 bases between them. Germline CDR1 MDHEN, CDR2 SYDVKM. This CDR3 is 15 amino acids long. The CDR3 DNA reads as TGTGCCAGCAGTTTAACGAGATCGGGAAATCAGCCCCAGCATTTT. Amino acids: CASSLTRSGNQPQHF.

The V gene is TRBV5-1, the J gene TRBJ2-1; 14 bases map to TRBD2. Per germline, CDR1 SGHRS and CDR2 YFSETQ. Trimming took 3 bases from V and 0 from J; bases not matched to a gene: 5. This CDR3 is built from 18 residues. This CDR3 is CASSYGTSGGSSYNEQFF. CDR3 DNA: TGCGCCAGCAGCTACGGGACTAGCGGGGGAAGCTCCTACAATGAGCAGTTCTTC. The full variable domain, with the rest looked up from reference TRBV5-1 and TRBJ2-1, is KAGVTQTPRYLIKTRGQQVTLSCSPISGHRSVSWYQQTPGQGLQFLFEYFSETQRNKGNFPGRFSGRQFSNSRSEMNVSTLELGDSALYLCASSYGTSGGSSYNEQFFGPGTRLTVL.

The genes are TRBV25-1 and TRBJ2-7; D not resolved. Germline assignment: CDR1 MGHDK and CDR2 SYGVNS. This CDR3 is built from 13 residues. The V gene lost 2 bases and the J gene lost 3 bases, with 8 bases spanning the gap. The CDR3 DNA is TGTGCCAGCAGTGAACTCGGAGTCTACGAGCAGTACTTC. Translating gives CASSELGVYEQYF.

V and J are TRBV18 and TRBJ2-3; 14 bases are a match to TRBD2. The ends lost 2 bases at V and 2 bases at J; junction bases unmatched: 6. This CDR3 spans 18 amino acids. Germline V gene data show CDR1 as KGHSH and CDR2 as LQKENI. The CDR3 protein is CASSPTGLAGGNTDTQYF. The CDR3 nucleotides read TGTGCCAGCTCACCAACCGGACTAGCGGGAGGCAACACAGATACGCAGTATTTT.

J is TRBJ1-5 and V is TRBV7-8; weak D call: TRBD1 (6 bases). The CDR3 is 13 amino acids. The germline V gene encodes CDR1 SGHVS and CDR2 FQNEAQ. The V gene lost 4 bases and the J gene lost 6 bases, with 10 bases spanning the gap. CDR3 coding DNA: TGTGCCAGCAGCTCAACAGGGCCTCAGCCCCAGCATTTT. Residues: CASSSTGPQPQHF.

A single count supports this clone. This chain links TRBV15 with TRBJ2-7, with D possibly being TRBD1 (7 bases). The CDR3 is made up of 15 amino acids. The V end was cut by 5 bases, the J end by 5 bases, with 19 bases between. CDR1 is LNHNV, CDR2 YYDKDF, per germline (reference sequence). CDR3 DNA: TGTGCCACCAGCCGACTAGGGGGCGATCAGGACGAGCAGTACTTC. Protein: CATSRLGGDQDEQYF.